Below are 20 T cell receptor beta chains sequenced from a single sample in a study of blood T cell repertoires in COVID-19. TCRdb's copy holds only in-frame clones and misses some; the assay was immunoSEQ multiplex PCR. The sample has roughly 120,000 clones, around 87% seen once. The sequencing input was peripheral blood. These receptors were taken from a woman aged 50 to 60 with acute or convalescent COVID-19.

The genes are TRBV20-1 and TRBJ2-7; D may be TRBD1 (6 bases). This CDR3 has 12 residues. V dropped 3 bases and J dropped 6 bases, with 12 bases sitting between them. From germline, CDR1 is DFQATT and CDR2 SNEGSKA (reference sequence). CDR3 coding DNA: TGCAGTGCTAGTAAACAGGGCATCGAGCAGTACTTC. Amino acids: CSASKQGIEQYF.

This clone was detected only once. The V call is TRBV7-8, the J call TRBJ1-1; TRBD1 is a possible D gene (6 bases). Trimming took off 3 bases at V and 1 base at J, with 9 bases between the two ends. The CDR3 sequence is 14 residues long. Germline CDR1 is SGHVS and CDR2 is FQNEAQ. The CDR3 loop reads CASSLKQGNTEAFF. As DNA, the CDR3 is TGTGCCAGCAGCTTGAAACAGGGGAACACTGAAGCTTTCTTT.

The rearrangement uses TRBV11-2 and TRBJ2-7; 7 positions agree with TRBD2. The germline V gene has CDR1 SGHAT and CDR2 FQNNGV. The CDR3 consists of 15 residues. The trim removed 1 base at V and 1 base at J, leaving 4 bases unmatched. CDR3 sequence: CASSLAGSGSYEQYF. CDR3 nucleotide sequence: TGTGCCAGCAGCTTAGCGGGTAGCGGGTCCTACGAGCAGTACTTC.

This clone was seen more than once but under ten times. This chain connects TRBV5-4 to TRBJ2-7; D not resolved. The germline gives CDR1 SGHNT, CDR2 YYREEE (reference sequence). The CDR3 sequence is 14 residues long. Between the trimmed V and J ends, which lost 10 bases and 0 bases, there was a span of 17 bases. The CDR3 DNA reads TGTGCCGGGTCCTTTTTTGGGCTCTCCTACGAGCAGTACTTC. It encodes CAGSFFGLSYEQYF.

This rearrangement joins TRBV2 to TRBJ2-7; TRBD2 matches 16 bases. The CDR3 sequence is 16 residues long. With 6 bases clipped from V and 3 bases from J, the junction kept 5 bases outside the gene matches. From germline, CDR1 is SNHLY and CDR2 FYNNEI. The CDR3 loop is CASSPGLAGGHYEQYF. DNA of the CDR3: TGTGCCAGCAGCCCGGGACTAGCGGGGGGGCACTACGAGCAGTACTTC.

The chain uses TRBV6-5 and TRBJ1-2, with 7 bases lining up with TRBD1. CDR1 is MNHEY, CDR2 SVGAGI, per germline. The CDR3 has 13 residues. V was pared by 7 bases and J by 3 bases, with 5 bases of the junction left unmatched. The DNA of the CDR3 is TGTGCCAGCAAAGAACAGGGGTACTATGGCTACACCTTC. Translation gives CASKEQGYYGYTF.

CDR3 residues: CSVAGLAGGVTYEQYF. The CDR3 DNA reads as TGCAGCGTTGCCGGACTAGCGGGGGGTGTAACCTACGAGCAGTACTTC. The rearrangement links TRBV29-1 to TRBJ2-7, with TRBD2 matching over 14 bases. Trimming removed 4 bases from V and 2 bases from J; junction bases left unmatched: 7. CDR3 size: 16 residues. Germline CDR1 reads SQVTM; CDR2 reads ANQGSEA.

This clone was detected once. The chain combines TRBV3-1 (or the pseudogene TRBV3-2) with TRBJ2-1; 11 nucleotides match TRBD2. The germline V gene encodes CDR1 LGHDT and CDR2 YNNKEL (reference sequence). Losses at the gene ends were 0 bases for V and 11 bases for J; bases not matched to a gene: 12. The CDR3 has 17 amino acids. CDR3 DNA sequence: TGTGCCAGCAGCCAAGATTTTGGGACTAGCGGATCGGCGAAGCAGTTCTTC. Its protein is CASSQDFGTSGSAKQFF.

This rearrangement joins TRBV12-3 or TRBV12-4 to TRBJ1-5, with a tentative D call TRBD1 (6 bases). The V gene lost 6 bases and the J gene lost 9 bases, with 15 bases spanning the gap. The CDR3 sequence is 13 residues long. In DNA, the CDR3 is TGTGCCAGCAGCCGGACAGATAGTACGCCCCAGCATTTT. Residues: CASSRTDSTPQHF.

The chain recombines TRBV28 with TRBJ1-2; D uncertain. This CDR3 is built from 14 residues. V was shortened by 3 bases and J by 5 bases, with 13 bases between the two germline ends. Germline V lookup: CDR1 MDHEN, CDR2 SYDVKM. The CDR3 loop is CASSLAGISYGYTF. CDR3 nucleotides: TGTGCCAGCAGTTTGGCCGGGATTTCTTATGGCTACACCTTC.

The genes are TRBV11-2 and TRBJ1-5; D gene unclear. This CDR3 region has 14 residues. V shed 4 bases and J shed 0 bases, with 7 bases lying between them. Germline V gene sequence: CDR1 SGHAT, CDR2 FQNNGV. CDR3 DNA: TGTGCCAGCAGCTCGGGGAATAGCAATCAGCCCCAGCATTTT. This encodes CASSSGNSNQPQHF.

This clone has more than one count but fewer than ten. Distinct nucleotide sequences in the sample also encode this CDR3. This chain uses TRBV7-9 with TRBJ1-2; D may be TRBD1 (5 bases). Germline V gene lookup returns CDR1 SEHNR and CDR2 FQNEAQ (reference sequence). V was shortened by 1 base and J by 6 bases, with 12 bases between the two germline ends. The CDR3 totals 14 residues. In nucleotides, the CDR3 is TGTGCCAGCAGCTTAGATCGGGGGGAGAATGGCTACACCTTC. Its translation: CASSLDRGENGYTF.

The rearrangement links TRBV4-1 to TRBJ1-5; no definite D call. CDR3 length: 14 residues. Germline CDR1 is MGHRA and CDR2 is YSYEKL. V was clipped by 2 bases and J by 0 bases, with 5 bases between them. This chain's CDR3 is CASSQPYSNQPQHF. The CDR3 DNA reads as TGCGCCAGCAGCCAACCTTATAGCAATCAGCCCCAGCATTTT.

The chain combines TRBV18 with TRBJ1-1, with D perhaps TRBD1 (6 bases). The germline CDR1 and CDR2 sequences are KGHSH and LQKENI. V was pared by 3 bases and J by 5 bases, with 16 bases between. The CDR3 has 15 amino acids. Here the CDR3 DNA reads TGTGCCAGCTCACCTTCGGACAGTAGGGGTACTGAAGCTTTCTTT. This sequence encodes CASSPSDSRGTEAFF. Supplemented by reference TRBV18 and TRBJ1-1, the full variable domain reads NAGVMQNPRHLVRRRGQEARLRCSPMKGHSHVYWYRQLPEEGLKFMVYLQKENIIDESGMPKERFSAEFPKEGPSILRIQQVVRGDSAAYFCASSPSDSRGTEAFFGQGTRLTVV.

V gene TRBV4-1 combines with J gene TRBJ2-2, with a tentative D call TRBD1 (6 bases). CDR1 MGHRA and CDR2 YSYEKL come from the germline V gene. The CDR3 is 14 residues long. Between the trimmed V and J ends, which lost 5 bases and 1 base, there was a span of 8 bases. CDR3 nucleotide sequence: TGCGCCAGCAGCGACAGGCTGAACACCGGGGAGCTGTTTTTT. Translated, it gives CASSDRLNTGELFF.

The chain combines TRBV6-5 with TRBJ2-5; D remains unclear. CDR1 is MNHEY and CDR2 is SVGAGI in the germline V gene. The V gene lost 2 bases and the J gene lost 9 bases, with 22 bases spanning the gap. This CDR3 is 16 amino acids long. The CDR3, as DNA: TGTGCCAGCAGTTACCAGCCCGGGTCTCCGGATCGGGCCCAGTACTTC. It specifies CASSYQPGSPDRAQYF.

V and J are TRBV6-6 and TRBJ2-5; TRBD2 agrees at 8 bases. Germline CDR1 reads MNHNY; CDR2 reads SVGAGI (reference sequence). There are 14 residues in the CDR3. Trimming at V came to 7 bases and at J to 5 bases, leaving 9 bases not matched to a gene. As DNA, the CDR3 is TGTGCCAGCACATCGGGGGGGGGCAGGGAGACCCAGTACTTC. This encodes CASTSGGGRETQYF.

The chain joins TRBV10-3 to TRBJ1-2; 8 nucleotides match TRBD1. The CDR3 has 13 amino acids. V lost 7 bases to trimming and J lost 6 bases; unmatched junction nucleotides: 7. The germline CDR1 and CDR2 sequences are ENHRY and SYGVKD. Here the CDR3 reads CAIMLRTGHGYTF. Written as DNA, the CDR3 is TGTGCCATCATGCTCCGGACAGGGCATGGCTACACCTTC.

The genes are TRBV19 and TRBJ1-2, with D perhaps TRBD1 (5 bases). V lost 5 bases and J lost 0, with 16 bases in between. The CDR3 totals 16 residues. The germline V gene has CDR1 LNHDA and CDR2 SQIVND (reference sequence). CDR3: CASSPRGRAANYGYTF. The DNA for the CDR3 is TGTGCCAGTAGTCCAAGGGGCAGGGCAGCTAACTATGGCTACACCTTC.

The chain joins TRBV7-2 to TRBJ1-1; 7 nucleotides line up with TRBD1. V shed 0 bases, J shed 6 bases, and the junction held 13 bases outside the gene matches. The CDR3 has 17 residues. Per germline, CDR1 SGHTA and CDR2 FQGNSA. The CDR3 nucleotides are TGTGCCAGCAGCTTAGCCGGCGGTCGGCAGGGGGGAGCTGAAGCTTTCTTT. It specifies CASSLAGGRQGGAEAFF.